The TCR beta chain described here comes from a study of shared clonotypes between healthy human individuals. The CDR3 runs 14 residues. In germline, CDR1 is SGHRS, CDR2 YFSETQ. V was trimmed by 0 bases and J by 2 bases, leaving 8 bases between them. In the case of this clone: The same CDR3 also results from other DNA sequences found in this sample.

The table came from immunoSEQ multiplex PCR; TCRdb's copy has only in-frame clones and leaves some out. The sample lists about 2 million clones, 85% to 95% occurring once. The material sequenced was naive CD4+ T cells sorted from blood. Described subset: CD45RA+ positively selected. The genes are TRBV5-1 and TRBJ1-2, with D hard to call. This sequence originates from a man aged 18 to 35 in good health. The CDR3 spells CASSLVPGNYGYTF. The CDR3 DNA follows: TGCGCCAGCAGCTTGGTTCCGGGAAACTATGGCTACACCTTC.